The T cell receptor beta chain under discussion was sequenced for a study of shared clonotypes between healthy human individuals (dated by TCRdb to 2020 to 2021). Notes on the research overall: A couple of women and three men aged 18 to 49 years were included in the cohort. Per donor, three plates each were used for CD4 naive and CD4 memory, two for CD8 naive, and one for CD8 memory. To estimate repertoire size and how much clonotypes are shared between individuals, the study performed deep sequencing of blood TCR repertoires from a handful of healthy adults. To increase sequencing depth and limit assay-specific biases, TCR repertoire library preparation and sequencing were carried out by different laboratories using diverse techniques. Between about 0.9 and 8.9 billion PBMCs per donor were obtained by leukapheresis. Study-wide findings and limitations: Sharing across a few donors was observed for about 5% of naive CD4, under 4% of naive CD8, 2% to 2.5% of memory CD4, and around 0.44% of memory CD8 clonotypes. Rarefaction of sorted-subset datasets indicated incomplete sequencing despite the large sequencing depth. Based on pairwise subsampling, the degree of clonotype sharing among donors was expected to be affected by sequencing depth. Naive subsets generally had larger estimated clonotype richness than memory subsets did. Sampling was limited to blood, and TCR repertoires in tissue likely differ from TCR repertoires in blood. Compared with non-shared clonotypes, clonotypes shared by all four sorted-subset donors had higher generation probabilities. The small number of donors limited the genetic and exposure-history diversity represented.

TCR CDR3 regions were amplified from genomic DNA by multiplex PCR using the deep immunoSEQ assay. Genomic DNA extracted from each cell subset was distributed evenly over all wells of several immunoSEQ 96-well plates, and each plate served as one replicate. For sorted subsets, about 200 ng genomic DNA, equal to tens of thousands of T cell genomes, was loaded into each replicate PCR. Purified libraries were quantified with a Qubit 3.0 fluorometer, sized on a Bioanalyzer 2100, and re-quantified with the KAPA Library Quantification kit. Every immunoSEQ 96-well plate was sequenced on a dedicated single-read 150-cycle Illumina NextSeq 550 flow cell. In the source study's methods: The immunoSEQ output contained only junctional sequences without quality scores, so filtering could not match that applied to full-length reads. To assign V/J genes and CDR3, sequences were annotated against IMGT germline references using PyIR, a Python wrapper for IgBLAST v1.9. Reads were filtered out if the reads had weak V/J assignments (E-value above 1e-6), no CDR3, stop codons, out-of-frame junctions, or ambiguous translated residues. V3J clonotypes were defined by identical inferred V gene, J gene, and CDR3 amino acid sequence. The percentage overlap between two repertoires was calculated by dividing the number of shared unique clonotypes by the size of the smaller repertoire. Repertoire richness was assessed with RTK rarefaction, the Chao1 estimator, and Recon v2.1 estimates of unobserved clonotypes. Generation probabilities for all TCRbeta clonotypes obtained by the gDNA method from a handful of donors were computed using OLGA. The table comes from immuneACCESS by way of TCRdb, which keeps in-frame sequences with V and J called. Part of the clones is missing from these tables; in studies checked, under half for an unresolved V gene and the rest for unknown reasons. V and J calls and clone size are as listed in that table; D and trimming were resolved from the DNA. The sample includes roughly 2.1 million clones, with 93% observed a single time. About 1.5% of the sample comes from the top ten.

Trimming takes 5 bases from V and 3 bases from J, and the germline ends sit 11 bases apart. CDR1 and CDR2 are read off the germline V gene as MDHEN and SYDVKM. From the cysteine up to the phenylalanine, the CDR3 has a length of 14 residues. Just the 42-base CDR3 DNA is kept, in frame starting at base 1. On this clone itself: Its antigen is not yet known. The record has no base qualities; no much larger clone is one base away.

CD8 naive samples consisted of CD45RO-negative cells that were positively selected for CCR7, yielding a CD45RA+CCR7+ population without TemRA cells. The donors were healthy, HIV-negative adults who had no recently reported acute infections or vaccinations. Every donor was a Caucasian adult residing in Nashville, Tennessee, USA. Blood was collected by leukapheresis, and PBMCs were isolated by Ficoll-Histopaque density gradient centrifugation and then cryopreserved in liquid nitrogen vapor phase. Analytical flow cytometry was used to check the purity and quantity of each magnetically sorted T cell population. Each sorted fraction had its genomic DNA isolated and then quantified by UV absorbance on a Nanodrop 2000c.

This sequence was found in a man in his late teens or twenties in good health. Some clones in this sample may be carry-over from other donors' samples. The chain links TRBV28 with TRBJ1-5, with TRBD1 tentatively as D gene (6 bases match). The sequenced material came from naive CD8+ T cells from PBMCs. Explained via the paper, the cell subset or site label denotes: CD45RA+CCR7+. Here is the DNA: TGTGCCAGCAGTCCCAGGGGCCACAATCAGCCCCAGCATTTT. Protein translation: CASSPRGHNQPQHF. Full variable domain (CDR3 extended with the reference TRBV28 and TRBJ1-5 proteins): DVKVTQSSRYLVKRTGEKVFLECVQDMDHENMFWYRQDPGLGLRLIYFSYDVKMKEKGDIPEGYSVSREKKERFSLILESASTNQTSMYLCASSPRGHNQPQHFGDGTRLSIL.